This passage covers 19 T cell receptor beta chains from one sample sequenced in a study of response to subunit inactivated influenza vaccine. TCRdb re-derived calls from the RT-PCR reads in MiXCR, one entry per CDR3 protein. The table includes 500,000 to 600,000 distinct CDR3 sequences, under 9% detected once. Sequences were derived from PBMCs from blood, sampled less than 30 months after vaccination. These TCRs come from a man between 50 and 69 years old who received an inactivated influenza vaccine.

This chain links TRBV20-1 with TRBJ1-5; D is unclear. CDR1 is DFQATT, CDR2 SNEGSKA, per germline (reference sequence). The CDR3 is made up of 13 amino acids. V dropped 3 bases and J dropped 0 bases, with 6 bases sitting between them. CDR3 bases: TGCAGTGCTAGGCGGCATAGCAATCAGCCCCAGCATTTT. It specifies CSARRHSNQPQHF.

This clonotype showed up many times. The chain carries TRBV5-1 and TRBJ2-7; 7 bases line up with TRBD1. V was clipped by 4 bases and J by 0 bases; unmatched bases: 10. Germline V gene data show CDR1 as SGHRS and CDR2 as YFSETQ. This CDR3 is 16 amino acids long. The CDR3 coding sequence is TGCGCCAGCAGCCCTAGCACCGGGACAGTCTCCTACGAGCAGTACTTC. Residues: CASSPSTGTVSYEQYF.

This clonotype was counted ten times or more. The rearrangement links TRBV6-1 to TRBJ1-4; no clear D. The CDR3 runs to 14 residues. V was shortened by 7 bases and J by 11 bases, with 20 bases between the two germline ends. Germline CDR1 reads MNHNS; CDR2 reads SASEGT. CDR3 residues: CASKNEPDLGKLFF. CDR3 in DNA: TGTGCCAGCAAGAACGAGCCCGACTTAGGGAAACTGTTTTTT.

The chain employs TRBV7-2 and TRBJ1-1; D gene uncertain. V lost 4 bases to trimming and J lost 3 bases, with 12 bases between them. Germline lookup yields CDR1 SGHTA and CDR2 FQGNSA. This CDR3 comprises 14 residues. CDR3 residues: CASSSGPWDTEAFF. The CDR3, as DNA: TGTGCCAGCAGCTCCGGACCTTGGGACACTGAAGCTTTCTTT. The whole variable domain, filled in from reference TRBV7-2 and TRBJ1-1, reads GAGVSQSPSNKVTEKGKDVELRCDPISGHTALYWYRQSLGQGLEFLIYFQGNSAPDKSGLPSDRFSAERTGGSVSTLTIQRTQQEDSAVYLCASSSGPWDTEAFFGQGTRLTVV.

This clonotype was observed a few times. The CDR3 DNA is TGTGCCAGCAGCCTCGGGACTAGCGGGGAGTACCAAGAGACCCAGTACTTC. The encoded protein is CASSLGTSGEYQETQYF. The rearrangement links TRBV14 to TRBJ2-5; 13 bases align to TRBD2. This CDR3 spans 17 amino acids. Unmatched junction bases numbered 5, after V lost 4 bases and J lost 0 bases. CDR1 is SGHDN, CDR2 FVKESK, per germline.

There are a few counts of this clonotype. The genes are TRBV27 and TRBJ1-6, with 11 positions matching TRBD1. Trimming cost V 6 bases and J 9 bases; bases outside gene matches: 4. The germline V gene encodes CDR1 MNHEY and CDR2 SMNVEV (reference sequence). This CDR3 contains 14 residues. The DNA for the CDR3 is TGTGCCAGCAGGGGACAGGGGGTTAGTTCACCCCTCCACTTT. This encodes CASRGQGVSSPLHF.

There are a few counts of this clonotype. CDR3: CASSVGQSQETQYF. The DNA for the CDR3 is TGTGCCAGCAGCGTAGGACAGAGCCAAGAGACCCAGTACTTC. The rearrangement links TRBV9 to TRBJ2-5, with a weak D call TRBD1 (5 bases). Trimming took off 0 bases at V and 1 base at J, with 7 bases between the two ends. The CDR3 covers 14 residues. From germline, CDR1 is SGDLS and CDR2 YYNGEE.

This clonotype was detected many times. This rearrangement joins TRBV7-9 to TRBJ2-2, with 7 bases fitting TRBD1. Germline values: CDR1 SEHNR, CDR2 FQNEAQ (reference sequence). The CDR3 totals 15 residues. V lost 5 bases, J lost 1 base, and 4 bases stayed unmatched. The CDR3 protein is CASSTRTGNTGELFF. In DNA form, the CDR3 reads TGTGCCAGCAGCACTCGGACAGGGAACACCGGGGAGCTGTTTTTT.

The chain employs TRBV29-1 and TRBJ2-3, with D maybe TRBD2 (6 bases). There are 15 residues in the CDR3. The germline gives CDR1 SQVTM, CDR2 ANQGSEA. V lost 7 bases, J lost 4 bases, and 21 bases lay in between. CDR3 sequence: CSAGGLVAASDTQYF. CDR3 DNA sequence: TGCAGCGCCGGAGGGTTGGTGGCCGCTTCAGATACGCAGTATTTT.

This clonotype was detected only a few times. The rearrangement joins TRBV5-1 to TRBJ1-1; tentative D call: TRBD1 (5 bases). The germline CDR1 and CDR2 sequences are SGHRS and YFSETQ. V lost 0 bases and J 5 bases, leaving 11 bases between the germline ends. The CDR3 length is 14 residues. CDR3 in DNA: TGCGCCAGCAGCTTGGAGCAGGGAGGGACTGAAGCTTTCTTT. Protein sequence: CASSLEQGGTEAFF.

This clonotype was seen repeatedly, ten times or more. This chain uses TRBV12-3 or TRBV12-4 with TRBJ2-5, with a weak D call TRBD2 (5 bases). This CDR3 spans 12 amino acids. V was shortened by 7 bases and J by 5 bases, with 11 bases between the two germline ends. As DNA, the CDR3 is TGTGCCAGCACTCCCGGCGGGGAGACCCAGTACTTC. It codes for CASTPGGETQYF.

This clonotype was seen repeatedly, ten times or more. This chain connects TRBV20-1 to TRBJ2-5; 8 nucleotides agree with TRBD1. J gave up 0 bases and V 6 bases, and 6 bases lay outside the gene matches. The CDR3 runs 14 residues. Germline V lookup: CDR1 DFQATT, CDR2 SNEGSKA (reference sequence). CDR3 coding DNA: TGCAGTGCAGGGGACAGGAGATACCAAGAGACCCAGTACTTC. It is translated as CSAGDRRYQETQYF.

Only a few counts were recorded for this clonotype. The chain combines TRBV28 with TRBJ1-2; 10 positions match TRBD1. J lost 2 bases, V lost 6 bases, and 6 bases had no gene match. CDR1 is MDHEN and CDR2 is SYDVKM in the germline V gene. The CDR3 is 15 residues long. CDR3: CASRPGQGINYGYTF. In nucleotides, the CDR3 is TGTGCCAGCAGACCGGGACAGGGGATCAACTATGGCTACACCTTC.

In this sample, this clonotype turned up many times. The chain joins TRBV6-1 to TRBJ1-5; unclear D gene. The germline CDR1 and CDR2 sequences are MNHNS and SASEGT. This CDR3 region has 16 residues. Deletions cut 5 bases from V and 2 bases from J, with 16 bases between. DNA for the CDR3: TGTGCCAGCAGTCCCGGTCACCAGCTACGCAATCAGCCCCAGCATTTT. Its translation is CASSPGHQLRNQPQHF.

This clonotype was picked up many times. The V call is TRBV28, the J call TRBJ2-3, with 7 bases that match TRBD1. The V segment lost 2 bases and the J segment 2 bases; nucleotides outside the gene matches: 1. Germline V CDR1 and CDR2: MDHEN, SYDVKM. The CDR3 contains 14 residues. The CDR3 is CASSLRGLTDTQYF. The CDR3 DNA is TGTGCCAGCAGTTTAAGGGGGCTCACAGATACGCAGTATTTT.

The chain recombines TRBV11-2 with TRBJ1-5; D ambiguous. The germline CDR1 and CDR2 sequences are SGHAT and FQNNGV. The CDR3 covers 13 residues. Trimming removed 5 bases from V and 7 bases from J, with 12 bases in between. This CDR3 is CASSASRGQPQHF. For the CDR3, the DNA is TGTGCCAGCAGCGCCTCGCGGGGACAGCCCCAGCATTTT. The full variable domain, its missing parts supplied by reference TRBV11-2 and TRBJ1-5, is EAGVAQSPRYKIIEKRQSVAFWCNPISGHATLYWYQQILGQGPKLLIQFQNNGVVDDSQLPKDRFSAERLKGVDSTLKIQPAKLEDSAVYLCASSASRGQPQHFGDGTRLSIL.

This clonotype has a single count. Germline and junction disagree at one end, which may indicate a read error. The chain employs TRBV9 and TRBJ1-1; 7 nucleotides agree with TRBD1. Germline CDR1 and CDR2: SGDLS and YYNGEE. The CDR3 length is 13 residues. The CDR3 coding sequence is TGTGCCAGCAGCATACAGGGGAACACTAAAGCTTTCTTT. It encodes CASSIQGNTKAFF.

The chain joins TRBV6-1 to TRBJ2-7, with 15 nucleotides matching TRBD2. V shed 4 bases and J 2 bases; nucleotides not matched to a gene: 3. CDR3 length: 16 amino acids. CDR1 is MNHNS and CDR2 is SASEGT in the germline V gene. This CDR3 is CASSGGLAGGTYEQYF. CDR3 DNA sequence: TGTGCCAGCAGTGGGGGACTAGCGGGAGGCACCTACGAGCAGTACTTC.

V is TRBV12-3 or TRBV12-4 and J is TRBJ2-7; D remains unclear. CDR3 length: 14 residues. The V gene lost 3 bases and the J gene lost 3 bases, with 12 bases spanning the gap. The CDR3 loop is CASSFSRSLYEQYF. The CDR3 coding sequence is TGTGCCAGCAGTTTTTCCCGGAGCCTCTACGAGCAGTACTTC.